The 12 T cell receptor beta chains listed next were all sequenced from one sample in a study of T and B cells in COVID-19 patients. Multiplex PCR with BIOMED2 TRB-A/B primer pools amplified TRB rearrangements. TCRdb processed the multiplex PCR reads anew with MiXCR; each CDR3 protein has one entry. Found here are over 7,000 distinct CDR3 sequences, roughly 25% of them singletons; the top ten hold approximately 6%. Each TRB amplification used roughly 230-550 ng of genomic DNA from blood. The sample consisted of blood. The origin of the receptors is a human donor who had recovered from COVID-19.

This clonotype was observed a few times. V is TRBV5-1 and J is TRBJ1-3; D perhaps matches TRBD1 (5 bases). Trimming shortened V by 4 bases and J by 0 bases, and 8 bases separated the two germline ends. This CDR3 contains 14 residues. Germline loops: CDR1 SGHRS, CDR2 YFSETQ. The CDR3 DNA sequence: TGCGCCAGCAGCAAACAGGCCTCTGGAAACACCATATATTTT. Translation: CASSKQASGNTIYF.

This clonotype was seen only a few times. This chain connects TRBV27 to TRBJ1-1; no definite D call. V was clipped by 5 bases and J by 8 bases, with 21 bases between them. This CDR3 is built from 15 residues. The germline CDR1 and CDR2 sequences are MNHEY and SMNVEV (reference sequence). Here the CDR3 DNA reads TGTGCCAGCAGTCCCGGTAGGGTATGGGTATCGGAAGCTTTCTTT. It translates to CASSPGRVWVSEAFF.

To note about this clonotype: A much more abundant neighbour one base away suggests this may be a read error. This chain connects TRBV5-3 to TRBJ2-7, with D perhaps matching TRBD2 (5 bases). TRBV5-3 is recorded as an ORF, its role being uncertain. The CDR3 is 13 residues long. Trimming stripped 1 base from V and 9 bases from J, with 14 bases between. CDR3 loop: CARSLLASGAQYF. The CDR3 DNA reads as TGTGCCAGAAGCTTGCTCGCCAGCGGCGCGCAGTACTTC.

In this sample, this clonotype is medium-sized. J is TRBJ2-7 and V is TRBV6-2 or TRBV6-3; possible D gene TRBD2, 6 bases. V was shortened by 0 bases and J by 0 bases, with 6 bases between the two germline ends. The CDR3 covers 14 residues. Germline CDR1 is MNHEY and CDR2 is SVGEGT. CDR3 in DNA: TGTGCCAGCAGTTACTCGACTAGCTCCTACGAGCAGTACTTC. The encoded protein is CASSYSTSSYEQYF.

This clonotype was detected a few times. The V gene is TRBV7-9, the J gene TRBJ1-2; D unresolved. Trimming shortened V by 5 bases and J by 3 bases, and 13 bases separated the two germline ends. This CDR3 has 14 residues. Germline CDR1 SEHNR, CDR2 FQNEAQ (reference sequence). The CDR3 region has the DNA TGTGCCAGCAGCCTCTCAATGACATACTATGGCTACACCTTC. Amino acid sequence: CASSLSMTYYGYTF.

This CDR3 is CASSSGQGLLYEQYF. The CDR3 DNA follows: TGTGCCAGTAGTTCGGGACAGGGCCTACTCTACGAGCAGTACTTC. V usage is TRBV19 and J usage is TRBJ2-7; 9 positions agree with TRBD1. This CDR3 comprises 15 residues. The V gene end was trimmed by 5 bases and the J gene end by 3 bases; junction bases not matched to a gene: 8. Germline CDR1 reads LNHDA; CDR2 reads SQIVND (reference sequence).

This clonotype ranks as medium-sized. The rearrangement uses TRBV6-4 and TRBJ2-3; TRBD2 matches 8 bases. This CDR3 region has 15 residues. Germline CDR1 MRHNA, CDR2 SNTAGT. J gave up 4 bases and V 0 bases, and 3 bases lay outside the gene matches. The chain's CDR3 is CASSDSAGASDTQYF. Written as DNA, the CDR3 is TGTGCCAGCAGTGACTCAGCGGGGGCGTCAGATACGCAGTATTTT.

This clonotype has only a few counts. The chain couples TRBV11-2 to TRBJ2-5, with TRBD1 matching over 11 bases. V gave up 3 bases and J gave up 7 bases; unmatched junction bases: 16. The CDR3 has 18 amino acids. Germline V gene data show CDR1 as SGHAT and CDR2 as FQNNGV. CDR3 sequence: CASSFYGTGGRETWTQYF. In nucleotides, the CDR3 is TGTGCCAGCAGCTTTTACGGGACAGGGGGAAGAGAGACCTGGACCCAGTACTTC.

This clonotype was observed a handful of times. The CDR3 here is CASSLSLAGSYYEQYF. The DNA for the CDR3 is TGTGCCAGCAGCTTGTCCCTAGCGGGGTCGTACTACGAGCAGTACTTC. The V call is TRBV5-4, the J call TRBJ2-7; 9 nucleotides agree with TRBD2. V lost 1 base to trimming and J lost 3 bases; unmatched junction nucleotides: 8. Germline assignment: CDR1 SGHNT and CDR2 YYREEE (reference sequence). The CDR3 has 16 residues.

The chain recombines TRBV19 with TRBJ2-2; D is perhaps TRBD2 (5 bases). The length of the CDR3 is 12 residues. From germline, CDR1 is LNHDA and CDR2 SQIVND (reference sequence). The V end was cut by 7 bases, the J end by 5 bases, with 8 bases between. The CDR3 loop reads CASTRGTGELFF. The DNA of the CDR3 is TGTGCCAGTACCCGCGGGACCGGGGAGCTGTTTTTT.

This sequence joins TRBV7-3 and TRBJ2-2; TRBD2 is a possible D gene (5 bases). The germline V and J ends were trimmed by 5 bases and 6 bases, with 16 bases remaining between them. Looked up from germline, CDR1 is SGHTA and CDR2 is FQGTGA. The CDR3 extends over 15 amino acids. Here the CDR3 reads CASSPHLEAAGELFF. The CDR3, as DNA: TGTGCCAGCAGCCCCCACTTGGAGGCCGCCGGGGAGCTGTTTTTT.

The chain joins TRBV7-3 to TRBJ1-2, with TRBD1 matching 9 bases. The CDR3 extends over 15 amino acids. V trimming: 3 bases; J trimming: 4 bases; junction bases outside the gene matches: 6. CDR1 and CDR2 (germline): SGHTA, FQGTGA. The CDR3 nucleotides read TGTGCCAGCAGCTTTGGACAGGGGCGCACCTATGGCTACACCTTC. Its protein is CASSFGQGRTYGYTF.